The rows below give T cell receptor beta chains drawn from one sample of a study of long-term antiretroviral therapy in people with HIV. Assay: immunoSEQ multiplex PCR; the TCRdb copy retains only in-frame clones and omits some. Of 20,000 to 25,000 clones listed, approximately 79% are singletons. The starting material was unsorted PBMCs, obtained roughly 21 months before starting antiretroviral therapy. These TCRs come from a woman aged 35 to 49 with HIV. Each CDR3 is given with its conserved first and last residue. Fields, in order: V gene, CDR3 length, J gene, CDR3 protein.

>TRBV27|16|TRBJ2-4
CASSLSFGGSKNIQYF
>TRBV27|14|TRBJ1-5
CASSLSGEHQPQHF
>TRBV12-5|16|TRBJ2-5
CASGLGRGAPEETQYF
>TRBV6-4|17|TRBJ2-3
CASSDRGLAGRTDTQYF
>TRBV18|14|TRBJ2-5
CASSPLTGVETQYF
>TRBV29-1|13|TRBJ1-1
CSVESGFGTEAFF
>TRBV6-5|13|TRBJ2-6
CASRPSGANVLTF
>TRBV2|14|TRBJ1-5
CASSRDSDNQPQHF
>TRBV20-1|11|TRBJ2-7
CSAKTGGEQYF
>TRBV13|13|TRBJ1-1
CASTPQGLTQAFF
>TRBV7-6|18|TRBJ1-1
CASSPTGGRVLSGTEAFF
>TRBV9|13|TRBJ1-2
CASSVTGVNGYTF
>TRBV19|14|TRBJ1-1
CASTPGTANTEAFF
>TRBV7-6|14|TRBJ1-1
CASTEWSGGDEAFF
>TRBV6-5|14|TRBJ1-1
CASRINRGTTEAFF
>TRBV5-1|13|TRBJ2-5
CASTLAGKETQYF
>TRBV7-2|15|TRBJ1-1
CASSRRDTGGTEAFF
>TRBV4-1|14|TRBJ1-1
CASSPRGENTEAFF
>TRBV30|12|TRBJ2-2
CAWRAMAGELFF
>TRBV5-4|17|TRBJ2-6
CASSLGLERSGANVLTF
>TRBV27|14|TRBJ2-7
CASSFRQGFYEQYF